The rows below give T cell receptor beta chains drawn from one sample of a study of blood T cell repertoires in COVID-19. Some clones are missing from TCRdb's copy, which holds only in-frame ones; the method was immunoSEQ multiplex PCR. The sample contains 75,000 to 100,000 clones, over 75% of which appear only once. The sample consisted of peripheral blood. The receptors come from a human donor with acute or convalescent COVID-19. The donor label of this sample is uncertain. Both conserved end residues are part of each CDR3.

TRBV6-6	CASSKQGAPYEQYF
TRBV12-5	CASGSGQGAPYEQYF
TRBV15	CATSRGRTGASYEQYF
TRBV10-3	CAISRDGNTIYF
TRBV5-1	CASTNKGAHTDTQYF
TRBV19	CASSIDGLRDRVSEAFF
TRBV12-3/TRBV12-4	CASSGQGYGYTF
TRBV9	CASSPRDSQDTQYF
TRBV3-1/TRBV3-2	CASSQLGGAEETQYF
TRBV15	CATSRDQGWTPDTEAFF
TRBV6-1	CASSEMGQRQETQYF
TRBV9	CASSFRDREYEQYF
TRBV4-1	CASSQGITGKNTEAFF
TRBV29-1	CSEVAGFSYNEQFF
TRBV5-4	CASSRPLGAEAFF
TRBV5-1	CASSPGSTSAEAFF
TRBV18	CASSLSAGGHTGELFF
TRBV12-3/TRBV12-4	CASSSQPSGEQYF
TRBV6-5	CASSLAGGRGDTQYF
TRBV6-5	CASRLVPMNTEAFF
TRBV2	CASGDRGWDTEAFF
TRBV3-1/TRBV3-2	CASSQTSGGFQETQYF
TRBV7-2	CASSPGVWGNTIYF
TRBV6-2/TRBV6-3	CASSYPLTGSTDTQYF
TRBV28	CASSGGNTGELFF
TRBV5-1	CASSSVVLSGANVLTF
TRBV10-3	CAISDGWGGDTEAFF
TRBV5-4	CASSVGGRTDTQYF
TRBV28	CASGSSYNEQFF
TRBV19	CASTARGIGYTF
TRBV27	CASSSNYGQGNTEAFF
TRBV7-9	CASSLTQGTGLTEAFF
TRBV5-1	CASSLTRGYEQYF
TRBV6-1	CASSGQGALRNTEAFF
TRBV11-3	CATGQLNTEAFF
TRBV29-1	CSVVTGGFTEAFF
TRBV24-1	CATSAQGQGAYQPQHF
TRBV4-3	CASSLRQGNTGELFF
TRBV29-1	CSVPQGGVYGYTF
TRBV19	CASSMSGLRPYNEQFF
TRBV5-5	CASSFSTDSGNTIYF
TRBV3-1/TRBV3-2	CASSQGGQGGSYGYTF
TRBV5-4	CASSLEQNYGYTF
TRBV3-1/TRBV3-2	CASSQEKQGNQPQHF
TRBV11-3	CASSPGTHGYTF
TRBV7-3	CASSLIGGAGTEAFF
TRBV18	CASSPGGRGYNEQFF
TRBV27	CASSSWVGGPTNEKLFF
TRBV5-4	CASSPGTVAYEQYF
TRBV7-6	CASSPQGAWDTEAFF
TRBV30	CAWSGLAGGYNEQFF
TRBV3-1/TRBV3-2	CASGQGANGYTF
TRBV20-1	CSASVRGDANTGELFF
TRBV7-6	CASSLIYFGTADEKLFF
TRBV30	CAWSPAGEETQYF
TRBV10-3	CAISTETGGKQPQHF
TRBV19	CASRGDTGELFF
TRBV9	CASSGRWRGYGGELFF
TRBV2	CASTGGIGNTIYF
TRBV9	CASSVGTGGRETQYF